This T cell receptor beta chain was observed in a study of blood T cells in healthy people across ages (dated by TCRdb to 2015 to 2017). General notes on the study: In model experiments, template switching captured roughly one uniquely barcoded TCR beta cDNA molecule for every two T cells. The donors were divided into four age groups: young (average around 17 years), middle-aged (about 40), aged (around 59) and long-lived (roughly 82). To avoid experimental bias, donors of different ages were distributed randomly across sequencing lanes. Age-related changes in TCR beta repertoire diversity were measured in the study by deep sequencing normalized with unique cDNA molecular identifiers. For two donors (one aged 18 to 29 and one aged 80 or older), the study analyzed two additional independent replicas of 1 million unique cDNA reads from the same blood draw. Beyond this particular receptor, the publication reports: Compared with the aged group, the long-lived group had more naive CD4+ T cells, fewer expanded clones and increased TCR diversity, suggesting age selection. As age increased, observed TCR beta diversity per million T cells dropped in a roughly linear way, and a significant reduction was already evident by age 40. The CMV infection status of donors was not known, potentially confounding age-related changes in expanded clonotypes. Because profiling used bulk unsorted PBMCs, naive and antigen-experienced compartments could not be compared conclusively. Estimates of total diversity from one million sequenced T cells were regarded as lower bounds and underestimates. Observed TCR beta diversity correlated strongly with the percentage of naive T cells measured by flow cytometry.

Inclusive of the bounding cysteine and phenylalanine, the CDR3 is 15 residues long. Only the CDR3 part of the read is kept: 45 bases, read in frame from the first base. The V end loses 1 base and the J end loses 4 bases, and a stretch of 12 bases separates them. For CDR1 and CDR2, the germline V gene (reference sequence) lists LGHDT and YNNKEL. Donors were a few dozen systemically healthy Caucasian individuals from Russia aged about 6 to 100 years. Each donor gave 8 to 10 milliliters of peripheral blood, collected into EDTA-treated Vacutainer tubes. Ficoll-Paque density-gradient centrifugation was used to isolate PBMCs, with at least 6.5 million obtained per sample. Trizol reagent was used to extract total RNA from PBMCs, with at least 6 micrograms per sample. For every donor, an aliquot of PBMCs went through flow cytometry to measure the percentages of naive CD45RAhigh/CD27high T cells. A word on this clonotype: Its antigen specificity is not known. No clone much larger than this one lies a single base away; base qualities are absent.

Library preparation employed 5' RACE. Reads for this sample came from an Illumina HiSeq 2500. A second PCR of about 6 to 11 cycles was performed with a sample-barcoded 5' primer and a J-beta primer mix. A unique molecular identifier was introduced onto each TCR beta cDNA molecule by a template-switch 5' adaptor carrying 12 random nucleotides. Each sample yielded at least 3 million CDR3-containing paired-end reads. First-strand cDNA synthesis was performed from all RNA using the Mint cDNA synthesis kit, with priming by a TRBC-specific oligonucleotide. After uracil-DNA glycosylase treatment, a first 18-cycle PCR used universal primers M1SS and BC2_uni_R on all cDNA. The study's own analysis went as follows. For normalization, 1 million high-quality reads were randomly selected from each sample, with every read carrying a distinct molecular identifier. Reads with shared molecular identifiers were discarded instead of being binned into consensus sequences. MiTCR, run with a Q25 quality threshold and the strictest error-elimination algorithm, handled CDR3 identification, clonotype clustering and error correction. Lower-bound total TCR beta diversity was estimated with a nonparametric unseen species model using Euler transformation. TCRdb ran its own pipeline on the public reads, namely fastp trimming at Q25 and MiXCR clone calling, and kept in-frame beta chains. When rows share a CDR3 protein, they turn into one entry using the most common DNA and genes. The V and J calls here are based on TCRdb, not the publication. Here the sample has around 1.7 million distinct CDR3 sequences; 25% to 30% occur a single time. The top ten hold roughly 8% of the sample.

The chain links TRBV3-1 with TRBJ2-3; a tentative D match to TRBD2 spans 6 bases. This TCR was sampled from a woman in her 30s in good health. Sequencing input: blood. CDR3 reads: CASSQGEDWADTQYF. The nucleotide sequence reads TGTGCCAGCAGCCAAGGGGAGGATTGGGCAGATACGCAGTATTTT.